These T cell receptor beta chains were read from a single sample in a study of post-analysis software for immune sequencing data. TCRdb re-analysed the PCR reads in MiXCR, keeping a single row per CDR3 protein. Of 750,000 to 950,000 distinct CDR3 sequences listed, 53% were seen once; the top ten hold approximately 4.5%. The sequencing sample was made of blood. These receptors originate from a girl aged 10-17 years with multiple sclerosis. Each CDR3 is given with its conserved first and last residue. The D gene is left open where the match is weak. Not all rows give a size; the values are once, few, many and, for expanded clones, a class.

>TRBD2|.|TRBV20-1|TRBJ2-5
CSAIVPGLAPGETQYF
TGCAGTGCCATCGTCCCGGGACTAGCCCCTGGGGAGACCCAGTACTTC
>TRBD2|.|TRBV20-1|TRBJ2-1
CSARAPYASGRLEIYNEQFF
TGCAGTGCTAGAGCCCCTTACGCAAGCGGGAGGCTCGAGATTTACAATGAGCAGTTCTTC
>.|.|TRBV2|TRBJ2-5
CASRMGETQYF
TGTGCCAGCAGAATGGGAGAGACCCAGTACTTC
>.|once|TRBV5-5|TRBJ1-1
CASSLHPFSTNTEAFF
TGTGCCAGCAGCTTGCACCCTTTCAGCACGAACACTGAAGCTTTCTTT
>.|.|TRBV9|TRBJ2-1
CASSVEPVVTETYNEQFF
TGTGCCAGCAGCGTAGAGCCAGTTGTGACAGAAACCTACAATGAGCAGTTCTTC
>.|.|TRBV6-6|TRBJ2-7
CASTLLHRAHSYEQYF
TGTGCCAGCACTCTACTCCACAGGGCCCACTCCTACGAGCAGTACTTC
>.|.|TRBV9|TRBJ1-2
CASSVDPISNYGYTF
TGTGCCAGCAGCGTAGACCCGATATCCAACTATGGCTACACCTTC
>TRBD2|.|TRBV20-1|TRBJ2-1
CSANSGRETNEQFF
TGCAGTGCAAATAGCGGGAGGGAGACCAATGAGCAGTTCTTC
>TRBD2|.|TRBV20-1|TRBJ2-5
CSASVELAGPQETQYF
TGCAGTGCTAGCGTTGAACTAGCGGGGCCCCAAGAGACCCAGTACTTC
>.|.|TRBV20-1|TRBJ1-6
CSARDPSVDSPLHF
TGCAGTGCTAGAGATCCCAGCGTAGATTCACCCCTCCACTTT
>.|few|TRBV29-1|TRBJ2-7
CSVETDYEQYF
TGCAGCGTTGAAACCGACTACGAGCAGTACTTC
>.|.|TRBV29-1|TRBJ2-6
CSVMYPLGANVLTF
TGCAGCGTTATGTACCCTCTAGGGGCCAACGTCCTGACTTTC
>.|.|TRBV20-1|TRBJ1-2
CSARDLGREDYGYTF
TGCAGTGCTAGAGATCTTGGACGAGAGGACTATGGCTACACCTTC
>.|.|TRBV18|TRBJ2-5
CASSIGFQETQYF
TGTGCCAGCTCCATTGGGTTCCAAGAGACCCAGTACTTC
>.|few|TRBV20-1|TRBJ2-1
CSTNRGALKNEQFF
TGCAGTACTAATCGGGGGGCCCTGAAAAATGAGCAGTTCTTC
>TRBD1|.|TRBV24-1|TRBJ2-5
CATSDSAGTGLSTQETQYF
TGTGCCACCAGTGACAGCGCCGGGACAGGGCTCTCGACTCAAGAGACCCAGTACTTC
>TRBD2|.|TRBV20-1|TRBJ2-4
CSARDDWEGEYF
TGCAGTGCTAGAGATGATTGGGAGGGCGAGTACTTC
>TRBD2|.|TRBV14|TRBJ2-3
CASSQLAGGPDTQYF
TGTGCCAGCAGCCAGCTAGCGGGGGGTCCAGATACGCAGTATTTT